The 30 T cell receptor beta chains below were found in one sample sequenced in a study of cytomegalovirus exposure and HLA in healthy donors. The PCR made use of 60 Vbeta and 13 Jbeta primers. Assay used: immunoSEQ multiplex PCR; TCRdb lists only in-frame clones, some missing. The table has more than 95,000 clones, about 74% seen once. The sequenced sample consisted of PBMCs. The receptors were gathered from a woman in her forties or fifties in good health and CMV-seropositive.

This rearrangement joins TRBV30 to TRBJ2-7; no clear D. Germline V gene data show CDR1 as GTSNPN and CDR2 as SVGIG (reference sequence). The CDR3 length is 11 residues. V was trimmed by 3 bases and J by 4 bases, leaving 7 bases between them. CDR3 DNA sequence: TGTGCCTGGAGCCGAGATTACGAGCAGTACTTC. Translated: CAWSRDYEQYF.

The CDR3: CASSSLASNYNEQFF. CDR3 bases: TGTGCCAGCAGCTCACTAGCGTCGAACTACAATGAGCAGTTCTTC. This sequence joins TRBV6-5 and TRBJ2-1, with 7 bases fitting TRBD2. V was clipped by 6 bases and J by 3 bases; unmatched bases: 8. The CDR3 consists of 15 residues. The V gene's germline CDR1 is MNHEY and CDR2 SVGAGI.

This rearrangement joins TRBV25-1 to TRBJ2-6; TRBD1 matches at 11 bases. V lost 3 bases and J lost 3; bases outside the gene matches: 7. This CDR3 is 18 amino acids long. Germline V CDR1 and CDR2: MGHDK, SYGVNS. The CDR3 DNA reads TGTGCCAGCAGTGACCGGGACAGGGGGACCTTTGGGGCCAACGTCCTGACTTTC. Its protein is CASSDRDRGTFGANVLTF. Looking up the rest from reference TRBV25-1 and TRBJ2-6 gives the full variable domain: EADIYQTPRYLVIGTGKKITLECSQTMGHDKMYWYQQDPGMELHLIHYSYGVNSTEKGDLSSESTVSRIRTEHFPLTLESARPSHTSQYLCASSDRDRGTFGANVLTFGAGSRLTVL.

The chain has TRBV4-1 and TRBJ2-3; D is uncertain. The V gene lost 1 base and the J gene lost 4 bases, with 18 bases spanning the gap. Looked up from germline, CDR1 is MGHRA and CDR2 is YSYEKL. The CDR3 sequence is 17 residues long. The CDR3 DNA reads TGCGCCAGCAGCCAAGGCGCTGTAGATAACCTCCCAGATACGCAGTATTTT. Translation gives CASSQGAVDNLPDTQYF.

The CDR3 spells CASSSSGGTDTQYF. The CDR3, as DNA: TGCGCCAGCAGCTCTAGCGGGGGCACAGATACGCAGTATTTT. The chain recombines TRBV4-3 with TRBJ2-3, with 9 nucleotides matching TRBD2. V shed 5 bases, J shed 1 base, and the junction held 1 base outside the gene matches. Germline CDR1 is LGHNA and CDR2 is YSLEER. The CDR3 length is 14 residues.

This chain links TRBV5-6 with TRBJ1-2; tentative D call: TRBD1 (5 bases). The CDR3 extends over 15 amino acids. Germline CDR1 is SGHDT and CDR2 is YYEEEE. The ends were cut back, 1 base at V and 5 bases at J, with 15 bases in the middle. DNA of the CDR3: TGTGCCAGCAGCTTGACCCCCCCGAAGGGGTATGGCTACACCTTC. Protein product: CASSLTPPKGYGYTF.

In the case of this clone: Other DNA sequences from this sample encode an identical CDR3 as well. CDR3 nucleotides: TGTGCCAGCAGCTCTCAAGAGACCCAGTACTTC. Encoded protein: CASSSQETQYF. The chain recombines TRBV7-2 with TRBJ2-5; D is ambiguous. The CDR3 extends over 11 amino acids. Germline V gene lookup returns CDR1 SGHTA and CDR2 FQGNSA. The V end was cut by 4 bases, the J end by 2 bases, with 2 bases between.

The chain has TRBV5-4 and TRBJ1-6; 9 bases line up with TRBD1. Trimming at V came to 1 base and at J to 9 bases, leaving 5 bases not matched to a gene. CDR3 length equals 15 residues. The germline gives CDR1 SGHNT, CDR2 YYREEE (reference sequence). CDR3 residues: CASSLNRGLGSPLHF. The CDR3 DNA is TGTGCCAGCAGCTTGAACAGGGGGCTTGGTTCACCCCTCCACTTT.

This clone was picked up a small number of times. The chain uses TRBV2 and TRBJ2-1, with a tentative D call TRBD2 (5 bases). The CDR3 covers 13 residues. Germline V gene sequence: CDR1 SNHLY, CDR2 FYNNEI. V dropped 7 bases and J dropped 10 bases, with 17 bases sitting between them. CDR3 sequence (DNA): TGTGCCAGCAAATGGACTCCTGGAGCAGAGCAGTTCTTC. This codes for CASKWTPGAEQFF.

The V call is TRBV28, the J call TRBJ2-7, with D perhaps TRBD1 (6 bases). This CDR3 contains 15 residues. Germline V CDR1 and CDR2: MDHEN, SYDVKM. The ends were cut back, 4 bases at V and 7 bases at J, with 20 bases in the middle. The CDR3 protein is CASSSPPGQRSEQYF. CDR3 bases: TGTGCCAGCAGTTCCCCTCCGGGACAACGGTCGGAGCAGTACTTC.

This rearrangement joins TRBV5-1 to TRBJ1-6; 10 bases map to TRBD1. The CDR3 extends over 16 amino acids. J was trimmed by 6 bases and V by 4 bases; bases with no gene match: 7. Germline-derived CDR1 and CDR2 are SGHRS and YFSETQ. The CDR3 protein is CASSQGTGDGNSPLHF. DNA of the CDR3: TGCGCCAGCAGCCAGGGGACAGGGGATGGTAATTCACCCCTCCACTTT. Full variable domain (outside the CDR3, taken from reference TRBV5-1 and TRBJ1-6): KAGVTQTPRYLIKTRGQQVTLSCSPISGHRSVSWYQQTPGQGLQFLFEYFSETQRNKGNFPGRFSGRQFSNSRSEMNVSTLELGDSALYLCASSQGTGDGNSPLHFGNGTRLTVT.

This clone was detected a few times. This rearrangement joins TRBV7-2 to TRBJ1-2; TRBD1 agrees at 9 bases. This CDR3 contains 16 residues. Trimming at V came to 3 bases and at J to 7 bases, leaving 12 bases not matched to a gene. Germline loops: CDR1 SGHTA, CDR2 FQGNSA. The DNA for the CDR3 is TGTGCCAGCAGCTTCGCCGGGACAGGGTTAGGTAGTGGCTACACCTTC. Its translation is CASSFAGTGLGSGYTF.

V and J are TRBV6-5 and TRBJ2-1; D is uncertain. The V gene lost 6 bases and the J gene lost 5 bases, with 11 bases spanning the gap. CDR3 length: 13 residues. The germline CDR1 and CDR2 sequences are MNHEY and SVGAGI. DNA of the CDR3: TGTGCCAGCAGCCCGCGGCGGAACAATGAGCAGTTCTTC. Amino acids: CASSPRRNNEQFF.

This chain connects TRBV5-6 to TRBJ2-5; D perhaps matches TRBD2 (5 bases). Germline lookup yields CDR1 SGHDT and CDR2 YYEEEE. Trimming took 4 bases from V and 11 from J, leaving 12 bases between them. The CDR3 consists of 11 residues. Here the CDR3 DNA reads TGTGCCAGCAGCCAAGGTTGGGAGCAGTACTTC. Encoded protein: CASSQGWEQYF.

This rearrangement joins TRBV9 to TRBJ2-1, with 7 bases aligning to TRBD1. CDR3 length: 15 residues. V lost 0 bases to trimming and J lost 5 bases; unmatched junction nucleotides: 5. Germline V gene sequence: CDR1 SGDLS, CDR2 YYNGEE. For the CDR3, the DNA is TGTGCCAGCAGCGTAGGGGGACAGAGCCACAATGAGCAGTTCTTC. Its translation is CASSVGGQSHNEQFF.

Concerning this clone itself: The germline gene is not matched at one end of the junction; a read error may be the cause. This chain joins TRBV29-1 and TRBJ1-2; 7 positions agree with TRBD1. Germline CDR1 is SQVTM and CDR2 is ANQGSEA. The CDR3 contains 17 residues. In nucleotides, the CDR3 is TGCGGCGTTGACTTTCTCCGAACCGGGACAGATAACTATGGCTACACCTTC. Protein product: CGVDFLRTGTDNYGYTF.

The CDR3 protein is CASSEKQFGYTF. Written as DNA, the CDR3 is TGTGCCAGCAGTGAAAAGCAATTCGGCTACACCTTC. J is TRBJ1-2 and V is TRBV2; D unclear. CDR3 length: 12 residues. Trimming took 2 bases from V and 8 from J, leaving 9 bases between them. CDR1 is SNHLY, CDR2 FYNNEI, per germline. The entire variable domain, with the rest obtained from reference TRBV2 and TRBJ1-2, is as follows: EPEVTQTPSHQVTQMGQEVILRCVPISNHLYFYWYRQILGQKVEFLVSFYNNEISEKSEIFDDQFSVERPDGSNFTLKIRSTKLEDSAMYFCASSEKQFGYTFGSGTRLTVV.

CDR3 bases: TGTGCCAGTGGAGGCGGGGGAACCTACAATGAGCAGTTCTTC. It translates to CASGGGGTYNEQFF. The rearrangement links TRBV9 to TRBJ2-1; 7 positions agree with TRBD2. The CDR3 sequence is 14 residues long. In germline, CDR1 is SGDLS, CDR2 YYNGEE. The trim removed 8 bases at V and 2 bases at J, leaving 7 bases unmatched.

This clone was seen a handful of times. V is TRBV19 and J is TRBJ1-1, with 10 bases that match TRBD1. Trimming at V came to 6 bases and at J to 3 bases, leaving 4 bases not matched to a gene. Germline lookup yields CDR1 LNHDA and CDR2 SQIVND (reference sequence). The CDR3 contains 14 residues. The CDR3 sequence: CASRSTGGDTEAFF. For the CDR3, the DNA is TGTGCCAGTAGATCGACAGGGGGCGACACTGAAGCTTTCTTT. Full variable domain (remainder filled in from reference TRBV19 and TRBJ1-1): DGGITQSPKYLFRKEGQNVTLSCEQNLNHDAMYWYRQDPGQGLRLIYYSQIVNDFQKGDIAEGYSVSREKKESFPLTVTSAQKNPTAFYLCASRSTGGDTEAFFGQGTRLTVV.

This chain uses TRBV5-1 with TRBJ1-4; the D gene is possibly TRBD1 (6 bases). V dropped 3 bases and J dropped 0 bases, with 12 bases sitting between them. This CDR3 has 16 residues. The V gene's germline CDR1 is SGHRS and CDR2 YFSETQ. For the CDR3, the DNA is TGCGCCAGCAGCTCCGCGGGGGGCGCAACTAATGAAAAACTGTTTTTT. This sequence encodes CASSSAGGATNEKLFF.

There are a few counts of this clone. The rearrangement links TRBV29-1 to TRBJ2-7; TRBD1 might be the D (6 bases). The ends were cut back, 3 bases at V and 4 bases at J, with 13 bases in the middle. The CDR3 spans 13 residues. In germline, CDR1 is SQVTM, CDR2 ANQGSEA. CDR3 region: CSVEKGVGYEQYF. The CDR3 coding sequence is TGCAGCGTTGAGAAGGGGGTAGGGTACGAGCAGTACTTC.

V and J are TRBV7-7 and TRBJ1-4; TRBD1 matches at 9 bases. Germline loops: CDR1 SSHAT, CDR2 FNYEAQ (reference sequence). There are 13 residues in the CDR3. Losses at the gene ends were 1 base for V and 12 bases for J; bases not matched to a gene: 3. CDR3 sequence: CASSLGRQGELFF. The CDR3 DNA sequence: TGTGCCAGCAGCTTAGGTCGACAGGGGGAACTGTTTTTT. The variable domain in full, with the rest retrieved from reference TRBV7-7 and TRBJ1-4, is GAGVSQSPRYKVTKRGQDVTLRCDPISSHATLYWYQQALGQGPEFLTYFNYEAQPDKSGLPSDRFSAERPEGSISTLTIQRTEQRDSAMYRCASSLGRQGELFFGSGTQLSVL.

This chain links TRBV21-1 with TRBJ1-5; TRBD1, as called in the table, went unchecked against the DNA. TRBV21-1 is a known pseudogene. The CDR3 contains 16 residues. The CDR3 DNA reads as TGTGCCAGCAGCAAAACGTCCCAGGTCTCCCGATCGACCCAGCATTTT. It is translated as CASSKTSQVSRSTQHF.

The chain joins TRBV7-2 to TRBJ1-2, with 7 bases identical to TRBD1. The trim removed 5 bases at V and 2 bases at J, leaving 2 bases unmatched. Germline values: CDR1 SGHTA, CDR2 FQGNSA. The CDR3 is 13 residues long. The CDR3 region has the DNA TGTGCCAGCAGCCCGGACAGGAACTATGGCTACACCTTC. Its translation is CASSPDRNYGYTF. Full variable domain (rest looked up from reference TRBV7-2 and TRBJ1-2): GAGVSQSPSNKVTEKGKDVELRCDPISGHTALYWYRQSLGQGLEFLIYFQGNSAPDKSGLPSDRFSAERTGGSVSTLTIQRTQQEDSAVYLCASSPDRNYGYTFGSGTRLTVV.

This chain links TRBV2 with TRBJ1-4; maybe TRBD1 (6 bases). V lost 5 bases and J 0 bases, leaving 10 bases between the germline ends. Germline CDR1 and CDR2: SNHLY and FYNNEI. The CDR3 runs to 15 residues. The CDR3 is CASSYTGSTNEKLFF. The CDR3 DNA follows: TGTGCCAGCAGTTATACAGGGTCAACTAATGAAAAACTGTTTTTT.

Turning to this clone: One end of the junction fails to match germline, which may point to a read error. Other nucleotide sequences from this sample produce the same CDR3. The V gene is TRBV27, the J gene TRBJ2-7; D may be TRBD1 (5 bases). Per the germline V gene, CDR1 is MNHEY and CDR2 is SMNVEV (reference sequence). CDR3 size: 14 residues. The CDR3, as DNA: TGTGCCAGCAGCTTATTTGGACAAAAGTACGAGCAGTACTTC. Translated, it gives CASSLFGQKYEQYF.

This clone was recorded only once. The chain uses TRBV6-5 and TRBJ2-7; TRBD2 matches at 7 bases. CDR1 is MNHEY, CDR2 SVGAGI, per germline. The CDR3 sequence is 15 residues long. With 5 bases clipped from V and 6 bases from J, the junction kept 13 bases outside the gene matches. CDR3 in DNA: TGTGCCAGCAGTCGCAGGCTGGGAGGGAAAAGCGAGCAGTACTTC. This codes for CASSRRLGGKSEQYF.

This clone has only a few counts. The V gene is TRBV4-3, the J gene TRBJ1-2, with 7 bases that match TRBD1. The CDR3 spans 15 residues. V lost 4 bases, J lost 2 bases, and 7 bases stayed unmatched. Germline CDR1 LGHNA, CDR2 YSLEER. The chain's CDR3 is CASSLWKTGNYGYTF. The CDR3 DNA reads TGCGCCAGCAGCCTATGGAAGACAGGGAACTATGGCTACACCTTC.

The rearrangement links TRBV28 to TRBJ1-2, with D possibly TRBD1 on 6 matching bases. CDR1 is MDHEN, CDR2 SYDVKM, per germline. V dropped 2 bases and J dropped 5 bases, with 12 bases sitting between them. This CDR3 is built from 14 residues. The CDR3 here is CASSLGTYDYGYTF. CDR3 DNA sequence: TGTGCCAGCAGTTTAGGGACATATGATTATGGCTACACCTTC.

The rearrangement links TRBV15 to TRBJ1-4, with D possibly TRBD1 on 5 matching bases. Trimming stripped 0 bases from V and 11 bases from J, with 16 bases between. Germline V CDR1 and CDR2: LNHNV, YYDKDF (reference sequence). The CDR3 spans 15 residues. This chain's CDR3 is CATSRDPTQGSKLFF. The CDR3 DNA follows: TGTGCCACCAGCAGAGATCCTACCCAGGGTAGCAAACTGTTTTTT.